Shown below are 28 T cell receptor beta chains from a single sample sequenced in a study of cytomegalovirus exposure and HLA in healthy donors. A multiplex PCR was run with 60 Vbeta primers and 13 Jbeta primers. Repertoires were generated with immunoSEQ multiplex PCR, while TCRdb's copy carries only in-frame clones and drops some. The sample has under 250,000 clones; 82% are singletons. The sample taken for sequencing was PBMCs. These receptors all stem from a woman aged 40 to 55 in good health and CMV-seronegative.

This chain links TRBV10-1 with TRBJ2-7; possibly TRBD2 for D (6 bases). V gave up 5 bases and J gave up 3 bases, with 11 bases separating them. The CDR3 is made up of 13 amino acids. Germline assignment: CDR1 WNHNN and CDR2 SYGVQD (reference sequence). The CDR3: CASSPGDLYEQYF. In nucleotides, the CDR3 is TGCGCCAGCAGTCCGGGGGACCTCTACGAGCAGTACTTC.

The gene calls are TRBV11-2 and TRBJ1-2; 8 bases are shared with TRBD1. The CDR3 runs 14 residues. Trimming removed 5 bases from V and 3 bases from J; junction bases left unmatched: 5. The germline V gene encodes CDR1 SGHAT and CDR2 FQNNGV. The CDR3 reads CASSLTGVDYGYTF. The CDR3 DNA reads as TGTGCCAGCAGCCTGACAGGGGTAGACTATGGCTACACCTTC.

The rearrangement joins TRBV13 to TRBJ1-1; 10 positions agree with TRBD1. Germline values: CDR1 PRHDT, CDR2 FYEKMQ (reference sequence). This CDR3 is 15 amino acids long. With V trimmed by 4 bases and J by 5 bases, 7 bases remained unmatched. CDR3 amino acids: CASSSRQGARTEAFF. CDR3 nucleotide sequence: TGTGCCAGCAGCTCCCGACAGGGGGCGAGAACTGAAGCTTTCTTT.

The genes are TRBV9 and TRBJ1-1; 11 bases map to TRBD1. Germline V gene sequence: CDR1 SGDLS, CDR2 YYNGEE. The CDR3 runs to 15 residues. J lost 1 base, V lost 3 bases, and 2 bases had no gene match. The DNA for the CDR3 is TGTGCCAGCAGCGCCGGGACAGGGGGGAACACTGAAGCTTTCTTT. The encoded protein is CASSAGTGGNTEAFF.

The rearrangement uses TRBV7-6 and TRBJ1-1; D is perhaps TRBD1 (5 bases). This CDR3 contains 13 residues. Looked up from germline, CDR1 is SGHVS and CDR2 is FNYEAQ. Trimming removed 3 bases from V and 6 bases from J, with 11 bases in between. The CDR3 DNA reads as TGTGCCAGCAGCTTTCCGGGGGTCGCTGAAGCTTTCTTT. This codes for CASSFPGVAEAFF. Using reference TRBV7-6 and TRBJ1-1 for the parts outside the CDR3, the full variable domain is GAGVSQSPRYKVTKRGQDVALRCDPISGHVSLYWYRQALGQGPEFLTYFNYEAQQDKSGLPNDRFSAERPEGSISTLTIQRTEQRDSAMYRCASSFPGVAEAFFGQGTRLTVV.

This rearrangement joins TRBV5-1 to TRBJ2-5; D remains ambiguous. Per the germline V gene, CDR1 is SGHRS and CDR2 is YFSETQ. The CDR3 loop spans 12 amino acids. V was pared by 0 bases and J by 3 bases, with 3 bases between. Here the CDR3 DNA reads TGCGCCAGCAGCTTGGCAGAAGAGACCCAGTACTTC. This encodes CASSLAEETQYF.

The chain carries TRBV27 and TRBJ2-7; the match to TRBD2 covers 9 bases. The J segment lost 3 bases and the V segment lost 5 bases, leaving 8 bases of the junction unmatched. The CDR3 runs to 15 residues. From germline, CDR1 is MNHEY and CDR2 SMNVEV (reference sequence). The CDR3 region is CASSVRLAANYEQYF. CDR3 bases: TGTGCCAGCAGTGTCCGACTAGCGGCTAACTACGAGCAGTACTTC.

The V and J genes are TRBV25-1 and TRBJ1-2; TRBD1 matches at 7 bases. Unmatched junction bases numbered 9, after V lost 5 bases and J lost 6 bases. The CDR3 extends over 14 amino acids. The germline V gene has CDR1 MGHDK and CDR2 SYGVNS. The DNA of the CDR3 is TGTGCCAGCAGTCGCCCCTGGGACAGTCATGGCTACACCTTC. It encodes CASSRPWDSHGYTF.

This chain uses TRBV2 with TRBJ2-7, with 12 bases matching TRBD2. The CDR3 is 15 residues long. Germline V lookup: CDR1 SNHLY, CDR2 FYNNEI. With 7 bases clipped from V and 2 bases from J, the junction kept 6 bases outside the gene matches. CDR3 loop: CASTLLAGGTYEQYF. The CDR3 DNA reads TGTGCCAGCACCCTACTAGCGGGAGGAACCTACGAGCAGTACTTC. Complete variable domain (other parts from reference TRBV2 and TRBJ2-7): EPEVTQTPSHQVTQMGQEVILRCVPISNHLYFYWYRQILGQKVEFLVSFYNNEISEKSEIFDDQFSVERPDGSNFTLKIRSTKLEDSAMYFCASTLLAGGTYEQYFGPGTRLTVT.

The genes are TRBV28 and TRBJ2-1; possible D gene TRBD1, 5 bases. Germline V gives CDR1 MDHEN, CDR2 SYDVKM. The CDR3 runs 14 residues. Trimming pared 3 bases from V and 2 bases from J, leaving 8 bases between. This CDR3 reads CASSFVQAYNEQFF. The CDR3, as DNA: TGTGCCAGCAGTTTTGTACAGGCCTACAATGAGCAGTTCTTC.

The chain joins TRBV30 to TRBJ2-3; 7 nucleotides match TRBD2. The CDR3 has 13 residues. Germline V gene sequence: CDR1 GTSNPN, CDR2 SVGIG (reference sequence). After removal of 3 bases from V and 5 bases from J, the junction contained 5 bases not matched to a gene. The CDR3 loop is CAWSGGFVDTQYF. The CDR3 DNA reads TGTGCCTGGAGCGGGGGGTTCGTAGATACGCAGTATTTT.

This clone has just a few counts. The chain recombines TRBV18 with TRBJ2-3; D not resolved. CDR1 and CDR2 from the germline V gene are KGHSH and LQKENI. The CDR3 contains 11 residues. V was trimmed by 2 bases and J by 6 bases, leaving 3 bases between them. This chain's CDR3 is CASSPSDTQYF. In nucleotides, the CDR3 is TGTGCCAGCTCACCATCTGATACGCAGTATTTT.

In this sample, this clone turned up once. The chain is built from TRBV2 and TRBJ2-3; 12 bases are a match to TRBD2. Germline lookup yields CDR1 SNHLY and CDR2 FYNNEI. The CDR3 consists of 17 residues. The V gene end was trimmed by 3 bases and the J gene end by 4 bases; junction bases not matched to a gene: 8. The CDR3, as DNA: TGTGCCAGCAGTGACCCGACTAGCGGGAGAGTAGCAGATACGCAGTATTTT. It specifies CASSDPTSGRVADTQYF.

This chain uses TRBV30 with TRBJ2-2, with D possibly matching TRBD2 (5 bases). CDR1 is GTSNPN and CDR2 is SVGIG in the germline V gene (reference sequence). V shed 1 base and J shed 3 bases, with 9 bases lying between them. The length of the CDR3 is 14 residues. CDR3 coding DNA: TGTGCCTGGAGTGGGACTTCTTACACCGGGGAGCTGTTTTTT. This encodes CAWSGTSYTGELFF.

As DNA, the CDR3 is TGTGCCAGCAGCTCCACCGGGACACCTTCTGGGGCCAACGTCCTGACTTTC. Residues: CASSSTGTPSGANVLTF. The V gene is TRBV7-3, the J gene TRBJ2-6; D perhaps matches TRBD1 (6 bases). Germline lookup yields CDR1 SGHTA and CDR2 FQGTGA. There are 17 residues in the CDR3. The V and J ends lost 4 bases and 1 base respectively, with 14 bases between them.

The V call is TRBV27, the J call TRBJ1-2; no definite D call. The CDR3 sequence is 16 residues long. V gave up 7 bases and J gave up 2 bases, with 20 bases separating them. In germline, CDR1 is MNHEY, CDR2 SMNVEV (reference sequence). The CDR3 here is CASTQTRRSKNYGYTF. In DNA form, the CDR3 reads TGTGCCAGCACTCAAACGAGGCGGTCGAAAAACTATGGCTACACCTTC.

This chain links TRBV6-5 with TRBJ1-5; TRBD1 aligns across 7 bases. The CDR3 is 14 residues long. V shed 6 bases, J shed 2 bases, and the junction held 4 bases outside the gene matches. Germline V lookup: CDR1 MNHEY, CDR2 SVGAGI. The CDR3 bases are TGTGCCAGCAGAAAAGGACAGGGCAATCAGCCCCAGCATTTT. This translates into CASRKGQGNQPQHF.

The V and J genes are TRBV4-1 and TRBJ2-3; TRBD2 agrees at 7 bases. The V gene end was trimmed by 4 bases and the J gene end by 3 bases; junction bases not matched to a gene: 10. The CDR3 is made up of 16 amino acids. Germline CDR1 and CDR2: MGHRA and YSYEKL. CDR3 DNA: TGCGCCAGCAGCCCCGGAACTAGCGAAACAACAGATACGCAGTATTTT. Amino acids: CASSPGTSETTDTQYF.

The gene calls are TRBV5-1 and TRBJ2-1; no firm D call. The CDR3 sequence is 15 residues long. Per germline, CDR1 SGHRS and CDR2 YFSETQ. V shed 2 bases and J shed 4 bases, with 13 bases lying between them. CDR3 region: CASSFTADSYNEQFF. The CDR3 nucleotides read TGCGCCAGCAGCTTTACCGCAGACTCGTACAATGAGCAGTTCTTC.

DNA of the CDR3: TGTGCCAGCAGTGAAGCACGTCAGACTATTATTGGTGAAGCCCAGTACTTC. Amino acids: CASSEARQTIIGEAQYF. The chain employs TRBV2 and TRBJ2-5, with TRBD2 as a possible D gene (5 bases). The CDR3 length is 17 residues. V lost 0 bases to trimming and J lost 9 bases, with 23 bases between them. Germline V lookup: CDR1 SNHLY, CDR2 FYNNEI.

V is TRBV19 and J is TRBJ2-6, with D possibly TRBD2 on 5 matching bases. Between the trimmed V and J ends, which lost 3 bases and 4 bases, there was a span of 13 bases. The CDR3 totals 16 residues. Germline V gene data show CDR1 as LNHDA and CDR2 as SQIVND (reference sequence). The CDR3 nucleotides read TGTGCCAGTAGTATGTCGGCGGGTTCGGGGGCCAACGTCCTGACTTTC. Residues: CASSMSAGSGANVLTF.

This clone was found once. The chain employs TRBV27 and TRBJ1-5, with no clear D. The CDR3 covers 14 residues. Germline CDR1 and CDR2: MNHEY and SMNVEV (reference sequence). The V and J ends lost 2 bases and 12 bases respectively, with 17 bases between them. The CDR3 spells CASSLRIVILSQHF. CDR3 nucleotides: TGTGCCAGCAGTTTACGAATAGTTATATTGAGCCAGCATTTT.

This chain connects TRBV10-3 to TRBJ1-5; D not resolved. Between the trimmed V and J ends, which lost 7 bases and 5 bases, there was a span of 12 bases. CDR1 and CDR2 from the germline V gene are ENHRY and SYGVKD. The CDR3 is made up of 13 amino acids. In nucleotides, the CDR3 is TGTGCCATCACGTCCCAGGAGGATCAGCCCCAGCATTTT. It encodes CAITSQEDQPQHF.

The chain combines TRBV5-1 with TRBJ2-1, with 9 bases matching TRBD1. The CDR3 covers 13 residues. The germline gives CDR1 SGHRS, CDR2 YFSETQ. Trimming took 3 bases from V and 6 from J; bases not matched to a gene: 1. The CDR3 coding sequence is TGCGCCAGCAGCTGGACAGGGGTCAATGAGCAGTTCTTC. Residues: CASSWTGVNEQFF.

The genes are TRBV7-9 and TRBJ1-4, with 9 bases identical to TRBD1. Germline V gene sequence: CDR1 SEHNR, CDR2 FQNEAQ (reference sequence). V shed 5 bases, J shed 7 bases, and the junction held 5 bases outside the gene matches. This CDR3 has 14 residues. This CDR3 is CASSLQGAGEKLFF. In DNA, the CDR3 is TGTGCCAGCAGCCTACAGGGGGCTGGTGAAAAACTGTTTTTT.

CDR3 protein: CASSLDGLVHNEQFF. CDR3 DNA: TGTGCCAGCAGCTTAGACGGACTAGTGCACAATGAGCAGTTCTTC. This chain joins TRBV7-9 and TRBJ2-1; TRBD2 matches at 7 bases. The CDR3 runs to 15 residues. Germline assignment: CDR1 SEHNR and CDR2 FQNEAQ (reference sequence). V shed 1 base, J shed 5 bases, and the junction held 5 bases outside the gene matches.

The chain employs TRBV19 and TRBJ2-6; possible D gene TRBD1, 6 bases. Trimming shortened V by 0 bases and J by 0 bases, and 18 bases separated the two germline ends. The germline CDR1 and CDR2 sequences are LNHDA and SQIVND (reference sequence). The CDR3 loop spans 20 amino acids. The CDR3 protein is CASSIDLGHYINSGANVLTF. The CDR3, as DNA: TGTGCCAGTAGTATAGATCTGGGACATTATATCAACTCTGGGGCCAACGTCCTGACTTTC. Using reference TRBV19 and TRBJ2-6 for the parts outside the CDR3, the full variable domain is DGGITQSPKYLFRKEGQNVTLSCEQNLNHDAMYWYRQDPGQGLRLIYYSQIVNDFQKGDIAEGYSVSREKKESFPLTVTSAQKNPTAFYLCASSIDLGHYINSGANVLTFGAGSRLTVL.

This clone was detected only once. This chain links TRBV29-1 with TRBJ2-6; D unresolved. The CDR3 has 13 residues. Germline loops: CDR1 SQVTM, CDR2 ANQGSEA. The V end was cut by 7 bases, the J end by 0 bases, with 7 bases between. CDR3 nucleotides: TGCAGCGCTGTTATCTCTGGGGCCAACGTCCTGACTTTC. It codes for CSAVISGANVLTF.